The 2 T cell receptor beta chains reported below all come from one sample, sequenced in a study of T cells after yellow fever vaccination. A single record per CDR3 protein comes from TCRdb applying MiXCR to the 5' RACE reads. The profile shows tens of thousands of distinct CDR3 sequences, around 7.3% of them singletons. This specimen consisted of CD8+ T cells sorted from PBMCs, obtained on the day of the yellow fever booster vaccination. These receptors originate from a man aged 25 to 45 who received the YFV17D yellow fever vaccine.

As for this clonotype: This may be a read error: a much more frequent sequence differs by one nucleotide. The chain links TRBV5-6 to TRBJ2-7; TRBD2 might be the D (6 bases). The CDR3 spans 14 residues. V gave up 4 bases and J gave up 2 bases, with 13 bases separating them. Per germline, CDR1 SGHDT and CDR2 YYEEEE. The CDR3 DNA follows: TGTGCCAGCAGCAAACAGGAGGGCACCTACGAGCAGTACTTC. It encodes CASSKQEGTYEQYF.

With respect to this clonotype: A read error may be the cause here, since a much bigger clone is one base away. No conserved phenylalanine or tryptophan is present at the end of the CDR3, so a read error is the likely explanation. The chain carries TRBV4-1 and TRBJ2-1, with D perhaps matching TRBD1 (6 bases). V lost 7 bases and J lost 4, with 17 bases in between. CDR3 size: 15 residues. Germline V gives CDR1 MGHRA, CDR2 YSYEKL. Written as DNA, the CDR3 is TGCGCCAGCACCCTCCGGGACACGGCATACAATGAGCAGTTCTTA. It translates to CASTLRDTAYNEQFL.